This T cell receptor (beta chain) was profiled in a study of T-cell reconstitution after alpha-beta-depleted transplantation in children. Germline V gene lookup returns CDR1 SGHRS and CDR2 YFSETQ. The CDR3 has 15 amino acids. V trimming: 2 bases; J trimming: 4 bases; junction bases outside the gene matches: 9. As it was prepared, the TCRbeta library received unique molecular identifiers. MiXCR, applied by TCRdb to the PCR reads, yields one record per CDR3 protein. This table holds some 600,000 distinct CDR3 sequences, around a sixth found once. This clonotype showed up many times. Sequences were derived from PBMCs from the stem cell graft donor, sampled from the stem cell graft. The chain joins TRBV5-1 to TRBJ2-7, with 7 bases that match TRBD1. This receptor was obtained from a human donor who donated a stem cell graft to a child with acute myeloid leukemia. For the CDR3, the DNA is TGCGCCAGCAGCTTCGGGACAGCATCAATTTACGAGCAGTACTTC. It specifies CASSFGTASIYEQYF. Full variable domain (missing parts from reference TRBV5-1 and TRBJ2-7): KAGVTQTPRYLIKTRGQQVTLSCSPISGHRSVSWYQQTPGQGLQFLFEYFSETQRNKGNFPGRFSGRQFSNSRSEMNVSTLELGDSALYLCASSFGTASIYEQYFGPGTRLTVT.